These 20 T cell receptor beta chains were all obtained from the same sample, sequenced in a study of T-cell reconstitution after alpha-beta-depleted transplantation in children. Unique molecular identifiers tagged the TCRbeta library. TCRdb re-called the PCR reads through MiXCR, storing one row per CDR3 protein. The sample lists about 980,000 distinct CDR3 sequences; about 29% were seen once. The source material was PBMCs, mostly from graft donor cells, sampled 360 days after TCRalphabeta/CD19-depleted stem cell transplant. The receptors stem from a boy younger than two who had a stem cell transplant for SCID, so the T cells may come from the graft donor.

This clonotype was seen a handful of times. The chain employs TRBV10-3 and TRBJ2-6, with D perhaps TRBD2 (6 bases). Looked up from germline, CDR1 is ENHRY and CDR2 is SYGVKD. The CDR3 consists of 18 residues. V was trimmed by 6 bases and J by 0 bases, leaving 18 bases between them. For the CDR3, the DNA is TGTGCCATCAGCCCAGCGGGCCCCAAAAACTCTGGGGCCAACGTCCTGACTTTC. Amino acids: CAISPAGPKNSGANVLTF.

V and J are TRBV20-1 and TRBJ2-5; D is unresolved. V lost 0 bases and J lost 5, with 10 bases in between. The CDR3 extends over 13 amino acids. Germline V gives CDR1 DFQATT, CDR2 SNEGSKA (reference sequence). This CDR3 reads CSARDPMPETQYF. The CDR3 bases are TGCAGTGCTAGAGATCCCATGCCGGAGACCCAGTACTTC.

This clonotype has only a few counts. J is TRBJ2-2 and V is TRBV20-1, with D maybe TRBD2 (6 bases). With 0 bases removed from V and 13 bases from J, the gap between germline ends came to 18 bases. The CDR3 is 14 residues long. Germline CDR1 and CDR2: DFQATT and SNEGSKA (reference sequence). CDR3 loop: CSARDMRGWGGLFF. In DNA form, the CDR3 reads TGCAGTGCTAGAGATATGAGAGGTTGGGGAGGGCTGTTTTTT.

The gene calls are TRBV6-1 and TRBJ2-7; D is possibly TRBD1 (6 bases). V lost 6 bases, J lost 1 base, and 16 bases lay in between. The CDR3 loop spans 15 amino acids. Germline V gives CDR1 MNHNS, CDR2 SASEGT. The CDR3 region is CASRRLKTGSYEQYF. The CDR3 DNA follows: TGTGCCAGCAGAAGGTTAAAAACAGGGTCCTACGAGCAGTACTTC.

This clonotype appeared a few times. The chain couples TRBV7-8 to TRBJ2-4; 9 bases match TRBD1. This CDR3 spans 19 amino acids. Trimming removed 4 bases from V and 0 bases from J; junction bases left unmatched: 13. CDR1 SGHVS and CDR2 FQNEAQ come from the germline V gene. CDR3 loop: CASSYPPGQGFLAKNIQYF. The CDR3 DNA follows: TGTGCCAGCAGCTACCCACCGGGACAGGGCTTTCTAGCCAAAAACATTCAGTACTTC. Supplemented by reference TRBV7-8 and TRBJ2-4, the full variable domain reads GAGVSQSPRYKVAKRGQDVALRCDPISGHVSLFWYQQALGQGPEFLTYFQNEAQLDKSGLPSDRFFAERPEGSVSTLKIQRTQQEDSAVYLCASSYPPGQGFLAKNIQYFGAGTRLSVL.

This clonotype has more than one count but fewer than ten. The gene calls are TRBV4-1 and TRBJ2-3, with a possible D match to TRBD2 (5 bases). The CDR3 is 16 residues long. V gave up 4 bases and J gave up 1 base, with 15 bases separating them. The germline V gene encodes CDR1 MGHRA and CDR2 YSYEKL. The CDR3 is CASSPHLGRGTDTQYF. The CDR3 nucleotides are TGCGCCAGCAGCCCCCATTTGGGGAGAGGCACAGATACGCAGTATTTT.

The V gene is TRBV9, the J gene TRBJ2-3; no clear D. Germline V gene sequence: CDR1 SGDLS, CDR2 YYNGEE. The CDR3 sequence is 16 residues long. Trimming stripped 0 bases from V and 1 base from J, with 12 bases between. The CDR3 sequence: CASSVGGERGTDTQYF. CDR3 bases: TGTGCCAGCAGCGTAGGCGGCGAGAGAGGCACAGATACGCAGTATTTT.

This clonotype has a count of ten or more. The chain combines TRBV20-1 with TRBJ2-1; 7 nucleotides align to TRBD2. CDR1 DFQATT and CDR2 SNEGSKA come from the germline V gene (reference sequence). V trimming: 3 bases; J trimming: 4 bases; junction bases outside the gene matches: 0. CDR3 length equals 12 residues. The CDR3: CSASGGYNEQFF. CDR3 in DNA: TGCAGTGCTAGCGGGGGGTACAATGAGCAGTTCTTC.

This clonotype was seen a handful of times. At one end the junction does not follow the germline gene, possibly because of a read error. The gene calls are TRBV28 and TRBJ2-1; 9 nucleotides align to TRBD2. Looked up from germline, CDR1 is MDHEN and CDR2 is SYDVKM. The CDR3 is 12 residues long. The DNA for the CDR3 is TGTGCCAGCAGTTTTTCTAGCGGGGTCGCGCTCTTC. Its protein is CASSFSSGVALF.

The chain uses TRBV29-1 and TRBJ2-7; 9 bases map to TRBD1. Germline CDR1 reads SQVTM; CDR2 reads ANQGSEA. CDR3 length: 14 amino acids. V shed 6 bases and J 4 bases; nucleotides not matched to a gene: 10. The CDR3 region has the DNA TGCAGCGTGCTTACCGGGACAGGGTTTTACGAGCAGTACTTC. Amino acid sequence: CSVLTGTGFYEQYF.

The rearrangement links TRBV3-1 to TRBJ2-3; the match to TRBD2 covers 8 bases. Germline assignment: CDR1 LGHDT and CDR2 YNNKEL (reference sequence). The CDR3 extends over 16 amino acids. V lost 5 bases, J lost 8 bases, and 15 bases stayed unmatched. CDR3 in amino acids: CASSALFGTSSGTQYF. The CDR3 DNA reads TGTGCCAGCAGCGCCCTCTTCGGGACTAGTAGCGGTACGCAGTATTTT.

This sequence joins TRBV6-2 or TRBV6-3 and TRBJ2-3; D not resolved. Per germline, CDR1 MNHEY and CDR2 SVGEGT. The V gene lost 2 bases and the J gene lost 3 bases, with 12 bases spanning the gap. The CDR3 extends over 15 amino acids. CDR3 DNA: TGTGCCAGCAGTTACGTCCCTTTTGGGACAGATACGCAGTATTTT. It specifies CASSYVPFGTDTQYF.

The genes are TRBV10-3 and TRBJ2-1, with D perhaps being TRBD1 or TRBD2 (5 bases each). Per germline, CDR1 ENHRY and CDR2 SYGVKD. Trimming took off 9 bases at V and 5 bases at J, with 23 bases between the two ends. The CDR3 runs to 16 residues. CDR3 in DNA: TGTGCCATAGGGGACCTAGACGACATAGCCCACAATGAGCAGTTCTTC. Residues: CAIGDLDDIAHNEQFF.

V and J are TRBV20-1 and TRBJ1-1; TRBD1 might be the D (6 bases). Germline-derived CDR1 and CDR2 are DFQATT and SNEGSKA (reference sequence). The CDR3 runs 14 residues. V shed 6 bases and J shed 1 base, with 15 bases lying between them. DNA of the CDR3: TGCAGTGCAGGGGGGGGGCTTGGGAACACTGAAGCTTTCTTT. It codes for CSAGGGLGNTEAFF.

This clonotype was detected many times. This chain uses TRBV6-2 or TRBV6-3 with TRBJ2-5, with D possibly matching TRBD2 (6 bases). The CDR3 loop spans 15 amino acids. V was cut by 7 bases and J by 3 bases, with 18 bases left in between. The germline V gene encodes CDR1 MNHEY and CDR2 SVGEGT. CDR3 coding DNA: TGTGCCAGCATGGTCGCGCAGGGAGGAAAAGAGACCCAGTACTTC. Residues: CASMVAQGGKETQYF.

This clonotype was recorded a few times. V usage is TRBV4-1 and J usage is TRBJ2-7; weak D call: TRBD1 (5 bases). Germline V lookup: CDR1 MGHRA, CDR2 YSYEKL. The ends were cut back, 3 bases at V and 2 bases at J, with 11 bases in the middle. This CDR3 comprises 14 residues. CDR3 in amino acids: CASSHGQGTYEQYF. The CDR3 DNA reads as TGCGCCAGCAGCCACGGGCAGGGCACCTACGAGCAGTACTTC.

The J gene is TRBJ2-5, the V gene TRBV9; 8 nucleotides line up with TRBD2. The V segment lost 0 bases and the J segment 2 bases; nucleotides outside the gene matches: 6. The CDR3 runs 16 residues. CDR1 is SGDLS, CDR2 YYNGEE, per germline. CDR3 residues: CASSVGRGGVQETQYF. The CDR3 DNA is TGTGCCAGCAGCGTAGGTCGGGGGGGGGTTCAAGAGACCCAGTACTTC.

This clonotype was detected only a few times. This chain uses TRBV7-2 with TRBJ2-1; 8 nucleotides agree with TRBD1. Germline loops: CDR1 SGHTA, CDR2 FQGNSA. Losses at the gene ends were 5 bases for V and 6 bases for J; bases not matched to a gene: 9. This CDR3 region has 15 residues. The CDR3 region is CASSHRGQGVNEQFF. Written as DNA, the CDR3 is TGTGCCAGCAGCCACCGCGGACAGGGAGTCAATGAGCAGTTCTTC.

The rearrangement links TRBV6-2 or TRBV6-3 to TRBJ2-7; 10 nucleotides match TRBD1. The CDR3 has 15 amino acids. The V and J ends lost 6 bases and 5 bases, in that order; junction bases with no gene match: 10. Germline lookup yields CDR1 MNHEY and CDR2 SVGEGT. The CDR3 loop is CASRSGGTGAHEQYF. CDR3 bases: TGTGCCAGCAGATCCGGTGGGACAGGGGCCCACGAGCAGTACTTC.

For the CDR3, the DNA is TGCAGTGCTAGAGACCAACAGGTCTACGAGCAGTACTTC. Its protein is CSARDQQVYEQYF. The V call is TRBV20-1, the J call TRBJ2-7, with D tentatively TRBD1 (5 bases). In germline, CDR1 is DFQATT, CDR2 SNEGSKA (reference sequence). The CDR3 contains 13 residues. V was trimmed by 0 bases and J by 3 bases, leaving 9 bases between them.